This is a list of T cell receptor beta chains from one sample in a study of cytomegalovirus exposure and HLA in healthy donors. Assay used: immunoSEQ multiplex PCR; TCRdb lists only in-frame clones, some missing. The table records some 140,000 clones, about 61% of them present only once. Sequences were obtained from PBMCs. The receptors were sampled from a woman aged 40-49 years in good health and CMV-seronegative. The conserved cysteine and the conserved F or W are not part of the CDR3 here.

>TRBJ2-7|TRBV7-2
ASSLGGNKNYEQY
>TRBJ2-4|TRBV27
ASSSWSLAKNIQY
>TRBJ2-7|TRBV2
ASSEYGRGEQY
>TRBJ2-4|TRBV10-2
ASGGAVSSKNIQY
>TRBJ1-5|TRBV30
AWSEAGQGFVQPQH
>TRBJ2-7|TRBV18
ASSLSTGGFTEQY
>NA|TRBV6-6
ASSDQGYEQY
>TRBJ1-2|TRBV9
ASSETGGSGYT
>TRBJ1-5|TRBV5-1
ASSLEGGQPQH
>TRBJ2-3|TRBV6-4
ASSPGIPSTDTQY
>TRBJ1-6|TRBV7-9
ASSPDSINSPLH
>TRBJ2-1|TRBV5-1
ASSLGSSYNEQF
>TRBJ1-4|TRBV18
ASSPRLPANEKLF
>TRBJ1-5|TRBV25-1
ASAGTGYQPQH
>TRBJ1-2|TRBV14
ASSQGPGGTSFLSGYT
>TRBJ2-1|TRBV9
ASSVQGARYWEQF
>TRBJ1-5|TRBV5-1
ASRPDRDQPQH
>TRBJ1-1|TRBV4-3
ASSQEQGRVTEAF
>TRBJ1-5|TRBV12-5
ASGLSAGDGNQPQH
>TRBJ2-7|TRBV10-3
AISESSEEGRGEFYEQY
>TRBJ1-1|TRBV7-8
AEARVGTEAF
>TRBJ1-1|TRBV5-6
ASSSGATEAF
>TRBJ1-1|TRBV28
ASTAATGFSTEAF
>TRBJ2-1|TRBV4-2
ASSRDLAGDYNEQF
>TRBJ2-2|TRBV15
ATSSTFGQGKTGELF
>TRBJ2-5|TRBV2
ASSDVGRETQY
>TRBJ1-2|TRBV5-4
ASSGGQGSDYGYT
>TRBJ1-1|TRBV4-3
ASSPQRTGNTEAF
>TRBJ1-2|TRBV30
AWSVVGGWAGYGYT
>TRBJ2-7|TRBV27
ASSWDRAREQY
>TRBJ2-5|TRBV2
ASSVGARRETQY
>NA|TRBV15
ATSPSDSTYEQY
>TRBJ1-4|TRBV10-3
AISESGGGEKLF
>TRBJ2-5|TRBV5-1
ASRVYRGGRETQY
>TRBJ2-4|TRBV4-2
ASSHDSANIQY
>TRBJ1-2|TRBV19
ASSITGTSALVYGYT
>TRBJ2-7|TRBV7-2
ASSYRAGGEGHEQY
>TRBJ1-2|TRBV7-6
ASSNIPGQGSNYGYT
>TRBJ1-5|TRBV6-1
ASSATGDMVQPQH
>TRBJ1-1|TRBV5-1
ASSTGTRNTEAF
>TRBJ1-1|TRBV7-9
ASSSRQGSNTEAF
>TRBJ1-1|TRBV11-2
ASSLEVWAEAF
>TRBJ2-3|TRBV4-3
ASSQDYFTGLDTQY
>TRBJ1-5|TRBV4-3
ASSLYRGPNQPQH
>TRBJ1-6|TRBV5-6
ASSPDRSYNSPLH
>TRBJ1-3|TRBV7-2
ASSLEEGNTIY
>TRBJ1-1|TRBV5-4
ASSLALDRVRDTEAF
>TRBJ1-6|TRBV19
ASTTGNSPLH
>TRBJ1-1|TRBV6-6
ASSPSPGTGDTEAF
>TRBJ1-1|TRBV7-6
ASSPGGVNTEAF
>TRBJ1-1|TRBV5-1
ASSFQGRRDTEAF
>TRBJ2-2|TRBV11-2
ASSSSGGTGELF
>TRBJ2-5|TRBV9
ASSANSGGPGETQY
>TRBJ1-6|TRBV5-8
ASSLGEPRVH
>TRBJ2-2|TRBV11-2
ASSLGFRGSGELF
>TRBJ2-3|TRBV5-6
ASSLVGGGEDTQY
>TRBJ2-7|TRBV28
ASSSLGQGTYEQY
>TRBJ2-3|TRBV6-5
ASGPAGGTDTQY
>TRBJ2-3|TRBV7-2
ASSPPLREAWY
>TRBJ1-5|TRBV30
AWSVHGGEQPQH